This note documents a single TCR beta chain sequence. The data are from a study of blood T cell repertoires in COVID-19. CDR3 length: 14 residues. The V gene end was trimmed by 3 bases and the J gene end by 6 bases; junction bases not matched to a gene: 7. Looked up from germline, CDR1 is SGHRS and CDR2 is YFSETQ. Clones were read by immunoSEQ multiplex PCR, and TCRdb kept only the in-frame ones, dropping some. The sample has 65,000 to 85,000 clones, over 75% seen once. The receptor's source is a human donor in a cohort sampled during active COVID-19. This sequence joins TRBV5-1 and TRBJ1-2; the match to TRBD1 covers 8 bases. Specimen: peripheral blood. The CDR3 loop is CASSSAGQGHGYTF. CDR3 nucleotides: TGCGCCAGCAGCTCGGCTGGACAGGGCCATGGCTACACCTTC.